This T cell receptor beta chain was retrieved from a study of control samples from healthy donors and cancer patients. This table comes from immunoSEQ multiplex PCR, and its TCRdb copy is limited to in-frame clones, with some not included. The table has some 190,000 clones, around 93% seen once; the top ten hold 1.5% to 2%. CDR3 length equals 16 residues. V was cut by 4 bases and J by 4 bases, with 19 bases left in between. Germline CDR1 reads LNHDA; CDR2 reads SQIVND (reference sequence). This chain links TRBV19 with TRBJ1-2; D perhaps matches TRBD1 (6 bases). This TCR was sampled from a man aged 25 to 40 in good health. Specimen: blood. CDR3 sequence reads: CASSNNLRQDSYGYTF. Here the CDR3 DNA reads TGTGCCAGTAGTAATAATCTCCGACAGGACTCCTATGGCTACACCTTC.